This T cell receptor (beta chain) was sequenced in a study of blood T cell repertoires in COVID-19 (dated by TCRdb to about 2020). Turning to the overall study: Samples from collaborators originated in the United States, Italy and Spain and spanned both the acute and convalescent phases of COVID-19. The prospective study material was composed of cDNA or gDNA derived from T cells, B-cell-depleted T cells, or PBMCs. The dataset comprised deeply sampled blood TCRbeta repertoires from subjects exposed to, actively infected with, or recovered from COVID-19. The repertoires were made available in a free public database intended to serve as a resource for research on the immune response to SARS-CoV-2. Samples came from the ongoing ImmuneRACE study (first 160 participants) plus 1,254 subjects from 6 global collaborators. Sample metadata almost always included a de-identified subject ID, COVID-19 status, age in years and sex. Where available, HLA class I and class II types were obtained from metadata supplied by the sample provider rather than from assay-based typing.

In the prospective study, participants were about 18 to 95 years old, resided in about two dozen geographic areas of the United States, and were enrolled through a virtual design. In the prospective study, participants were assigned to cohorts based on the clinical history participants reported in a screening survey and a study questionnaire. Recovered participants in ImmuneRACE Cohort 3 were defined by two consecutive negative NP/OP PCR tests, clearance by a healthcare professional, or resolution of symptoms. In the prospective study, whole blood, serum and a nasopharyngeal or oropharyngeal swab were collected from each participant by mobile phlebotomists. Participants in the prospective study had the option to provide additional blood draws and questionnaires over a roughly 2-month period. Before DNA extraction, prospective study blood samples were shipped either frozen or at room temperature.

CDR1 and CDR2 (MDHEN, SYDVKM) derive from the germline V gene. The CDR3 holds 16 amino acids from the cysteine to the phenylalanine. Only the CDR3 region is kept as DNA, spanning 48 bases read in frame from base 1. V loses 6 bases at its end and J loses 4 bases; junction bases beyond the gene matches: 14. The immunoSEQ Assay, a bias-controlled multiplex PCR, was used to amplify TCRbeta CDR3 regions from genomic DNA. For the original study's pipeline: The number of nucleated cells in each sample was estimated by amplification of reference gene primers within the assay. Sequence reads were collapsed and filtered to measure the absolute abundance of every unique TCRbeta CDR3 rearrangement. For each sample, productive Simpson clonality was calculated by taking the square root of Simpson's diversity index across productive rearrangements. Sourced from immuneACCESS, this table was stored by TCRdb with only in-frame sequences that have V and J called. A share of the clones is absent; for the studies checked, an unresolved V gene accounts for under half, and the remainder has no known explanation. V and J calls and clone size come straight from that table; D and trimming were deduced from the DNA. The sample includes under 200,000 clones, with roughly nine tenths observed a single time. The leading ten clones occupy 5.5% to 8.5% of the sample.

Paper-wide results and their limitations: The quantity of clinical and demographic metadata differed by source and by participant and was supplied without curation.

Remarks on this clone: Its antigen has not been determined. Qualities for individual bases were not recorded, and no much larger clone is one base off.

Source material: PBMCs or T cells enriched from blood (not recorded which). The V gene is TRBV28 and the J gene is TRBJ1-2, with TRBD1 matching 7 junction bases. The TCR originated in a woman aged 45 to 65 who had recovered from COVID-19. DNA sequence: TGTGCCAGCAGAGCGACGGGGACAGCAGAGAGCTATGGCTACACCTTC. This yields the protein CASRATGTAESYGYTF.